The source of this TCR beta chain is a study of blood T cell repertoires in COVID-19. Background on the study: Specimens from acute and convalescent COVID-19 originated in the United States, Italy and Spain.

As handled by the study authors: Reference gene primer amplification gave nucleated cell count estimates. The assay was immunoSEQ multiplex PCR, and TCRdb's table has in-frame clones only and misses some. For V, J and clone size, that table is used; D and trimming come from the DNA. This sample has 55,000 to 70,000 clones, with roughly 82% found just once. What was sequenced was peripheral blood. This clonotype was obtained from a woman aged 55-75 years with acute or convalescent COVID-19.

Here the CDR3 DNA reads TGTGCCAGCAGATGGACAGGGGGAACCACTGAAGCTTTCTTT. Its translation is CASRWTGGTTEAFF. The gene calls are TRBV5-6 and TRBJ1-1, with 10 nucleotides matching TRBD1. Looked up from germline, CDR1 is SGHDT and CDR2 is YYEEEE. J lost 4 bases, V lost 5 bases, and 5 bases had no gene match. This CDR3 region has 14 residues.